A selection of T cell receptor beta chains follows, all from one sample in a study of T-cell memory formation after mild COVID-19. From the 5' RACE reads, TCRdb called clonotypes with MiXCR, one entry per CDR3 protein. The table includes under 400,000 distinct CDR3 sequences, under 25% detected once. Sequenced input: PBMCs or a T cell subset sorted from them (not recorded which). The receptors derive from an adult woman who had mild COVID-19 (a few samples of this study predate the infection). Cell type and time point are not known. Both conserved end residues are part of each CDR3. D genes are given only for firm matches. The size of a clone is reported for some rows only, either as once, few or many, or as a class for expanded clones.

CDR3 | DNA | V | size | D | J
CASSFRGPDTQYF | TGTGCCAGCAGCTTCCGGGGGCCAGATACGCAGTATTTT | TRBV7-9 | few | - | TRBJ2-3
CSVVWGIEAFF | TGCAGCGTTGTTTGGGGGATCGAAGCTTTCTTT | TRBV29-1 | many | - | TRBJ1-1
CASSYGTGRMETQYF | TGTGCCAGCAGTTACGGCACAGGAAGGATGGAGACCCAGTACTTC | TRBV6-5 | - | - | TRBJ2-5
CASSDKGGRAGLETQYF | TGTGCCAGCAGTGACAAGGGTGGGAGGGCTGGACTGGAGACCCAGTACTTC | TRBV25-1 | few | TRBD2 | TRBJ2-5
CSGGIAFF | TGCAGTGGGGGGATAGCTTTCTTT | TRBV20-1 | - | - | TRBJ1-1
CSVWGLAEHNEQFF | TGCAGCGTTTGGGGACTAGCGGAGCACAATGAGCAGTTCTTC | TRBV29-1 | few | TRBD2 | TRBJ2-1
CATSERLAGKETQYF | TGTGCCACCAGTGAAAGGCTAGCGGGGAAAGAGACCCAGTACTTC | TRBV24-1 | few | TRBD2 | TRBJ2-5
CASSEGTGGAWGYTF | TGTGCCAGCAGCGAGGGGACAGGGGGCGCGTGGGGCTACACCTTC | TRBV5-5 | few | TRBD1 | TRBJ1-2
CASSRIGTGNTEAFF | TGTGCCAGCAGTCGCATCGGGACAGGGAACACTGAAGCTTTCTTT | TRBV6-6 | - | TRBD1 | TRBJ1-1
CASRQGGTGELFF | TGTGCCAGCAGACAGGGTGGGACCGGGGAGCTGTTTTTT | TRBV6-2/TRBV6-3 | - | - | TRBJ2-2
CASSLVTLAGGPDEQFF | TGTGCCAGCAGCTTAGTTACCTTAGCGGGAGGGCCTGATGAGCAGTTCTTC | TRBV7-6 | few | TRBD2 | TRBJ2-1
CASRGGDQPQHF | TGTGCCAGCAGAGGGGGGGATCAGCCCCAGCATTTT | TRBV12-3/TRBV12-4 | - | - | TRBJ1-5
CASSSRSSTQSSGANVLTF | TGTGCCAGCAGCTCGAGGTCAAGCACTCAGAGCTCTGGGGCCAACGTCCTGACTTTC | TRBV7-2 | few | - | TRBJ2-6
CASTSSEGSYEQYF | TGTGCCAGCACCTCCTCAGAAGGATCCTACGAGCAGTACTTC | TRBV7-6 | few | - | TRBJ2-7
CASSQGQNTGELFF | TGTGCCAGCAGTCAAGGACAGAACACCGGGGAGCTGTTTTTT | TRBV12-3/TRBV12-4 | many | - | TRBJ2-2
CASSFSRAYEQYF | TGTGCCAGCAGTTTCTCTAGGGCGTACGAGCAGTACTTC | TRBV12-3/TRBV12-4 | many | - | TRBJ2-7
CASPRWGDGNTEAFF | TGTGCCAGCCCCCGGTGGGGGGACGGGAACACTGAAGCTTTCTTT | TRBV6-1 | - | - | TRBJ1-1
CSAGGTNYGYTF | TGCAGTGCTGGCGGGACAAACTATGGCTACACCTTC | TRBV20-1 | few | - | TRBJ1-2
CSAPPGKEGYTF | TGCAGTGCTCCCCCAGGGAAGGAGGGCTACACCTTC | TRBV20-1 | few | - | TRBJ1-2
CASGTSYTGELFF | TGCGCCAGCGGTACATCTTACACCGGGGAGCTGTTTTTT | TRBV5-1 | few | - | TRBJ2-2
CASSLAGGSEETQYF | TGCGCCAGCAGCTTGGCGGGGGGGTCTGAGGAGACCCAGTACTTC | TRBV5-1 | few | TRBD2 | TRBJ2-5
CATAKQGERGYTF | TGTGCCACCGCTAAACAGGGGGAACGCGGCTACACCTTC | TRBV15 | - | TRBD1 | TRBJ1-2
CASSLGTVNNEQFF | TGCGCCAGCAGCTTGGGGACAGTTAACAATGAGCAGTTCTTC | TRBV5-1 | - | - | TRBJ2-1
CASSLRETQYF | TGTGCCAGCAGCTTGCGGGAGACCCAGTACTTC | TRBV5-1 | many | - | TRBJ2-5
CAISAGNSPGGNTEAFF | TGTGCCATCAGTGCGGGAAATAGTCCGGGAGGGAACACTGAAGCTTTCTTT | TRBV10-3 | once | - | TRBJ1-1
CASSRGAGAYEQYF | TGTGCCAGCAGCCGGGGGGCAGGGGCCTACGAGCAGTACTTC | TRBV5-6 | - | - | TRBJ2-7
CATSDPKTWTGHDYGYTF | TGTGCCACCAGTGATCCGAAAACCTGGACAGGGCACGACTATGGCTACACCTTC | TRBV24-1 | - | TRBD1 | TRBJ1-2
CASSPLTAGGEGYTF | TGCGCCAGCAGCCCTTTGACAGCCGGCGGAGAAGGCTACACCTTC | TRBV5-1 | few | - | TRBJ1-2
CASSPGGELNTEAFF | TGTGCCAGCAGTCCCGGGGGGGAATTGAACACTGAAGCTTTCTTT | TRBV11-3 | - | - | TRBJ1-1
CASSVGFSNTEAFF | TGTGCCAGCAGCGTAGGCTTTAGCAACACTGAAGCTTTCTTT | TRBV9 | - | - | TRBJ1-1
CASRESSYNEQFF | TGCGCCAGCCGCGAGAGCTCCTACAATGAGCAGTTCTTC | TRBV4-1 | - | - | TRBJ2-1
CASSLLDWQGNTEAFF | TGCGCCAGCAGCTTGTTGGATTGGCAGGGTAACACTGAAGCTTTCTTT | TRBV5-1 | few | - | TRBJ1-1
CASNTGGVGTDTQYF | TGTGCCAGCAACACAGGGGGCGTCGGCACAGATACGCAGTATTTT | TRBV5-6 | - | TRBD1 | TRBJ2-3
CASSAGRNTGELFF | TGTGCCAGCAGTGCGGGAAGAAACACCGGGGAGCTGTTTTTT | TRBV2 | few | - | TRBJ2-2
CASSLGTVSTDTQYF | TGTGCCAGCAGTTTAGGGACAGTTTCCACAGATACGCAGTATTTT | TRBV12-3/TRBV12-4 | - | - | TRBJ2-3
CASSLGAGVEMGTDTQYF | TGTGCCAGCAGCTTAGGAGCGGGAGTAGAGATGGGCACAGATACGCAGTATTTT | TRBV7-9 | few | TRBD2 | TRBJ2-3
CASSAGRIYEKLFF | TGTGCCAGCAGTGCAGGGAGGATTTACGAAAAACTGTTTTTT | TRBV2 | many | - | TRBJ1-4
CASSDSVGSYEQYF | TGTGCCAGCAGTGATTCGGTAGGATCCTACGAGCAGTACTTC | TRBV2 | few | - | TRBJ2-7
CASSHGQQRPQYF | TGTGCCAGCAGCCATGGCCAGCAGCGGCCGCAGTATTTT | TRBV14 | - | - | TRBJ2-3
CASSSGLLTQYF | TGTGCCAGCAGTTCGGGACTACTGACGCAGTATTTT | TRBV6-2/TRBV6-3 | - | TRBD2 | TRBJ2-3
CASGDQGPVGIDEQYF | TGTGCCAGCGGGGATCAAGGACCTGTCGGAATCGACGAGCAGTACTTC | TRBV27 | - | - | TRBJ2-7
CASTPPRDTGELFF | TGTGCCAGCACTCCTCCGAGAGACACCGGGGAGCTGTTTTTT | TRBV6-2/TRBV6-3 | - | - | TRBJ2-2
CASSDGREGSTDTQYF | TGTGCCAGCAGTGACGGGCGGGAGGGGAGCACAGATACGCAGTATTTT | TRBV6-4 | many | TRBD2 | TRBJ2-3
CASSSQAGWEPQHF | TGTGCCAGCAGCTCCCAAGCAGGATGGGAGCCCCAGCATTTT | TRBV7-2 | few | - | TRBJ1-5
CASSPGVGAKNIQYF | TGTGCCAGCAGCCCAGGGGTGGGGGCCAAAAACATTCAGTACTTC | TRBV7-9 | - | - | TRBJ2-4
CASSLGQGGSIYQYF | TGTGCCAGCAGTCTAGGACAGGGGGGTTCTATTTATCAGTACTTC | TRBV12-3/TRBV12-4 | few | TRBD1 | TRBJ2-7
CASSGVAGAKNIQYF | TGTGCCAGCTCAGGGGTAGCGGGAGCCAAAAACATTCAGTACTTC | TRBV18 | few | TRBD2 | TRBJ2-4
CASSPTVASTDTQYF | TGTGCCAGCTCACCAACAGTCGCTAGCACAGATACGCAGTATTTT | TRBV18 | few | - | TRBJ2-3
CASSKRTGGYSNQPQHF | TGTGCCAGCAGCAAGAGGACAGGGGGATATAGCAATCAGCCCCAGCATTTT | TRBV7-6 | few | TRBD1 | TRBJ1-5
CASSQGQGQPQHF | TGTGCCAGCAGCCAGGGACAGGGACAGCCCCAGCATTTT | TRBV5-6 | few | TRBD1 | TRBJ1-5
CASRTGTGNTGELFF | TGTGCCAGCAGGACCGGGACAGGGAACACCGGGGAGCTGTTTTTT | TRBV12-3/TRBV12-4 | - | TRBD1 | TRBJ2-2
CASSAGGRVNYGYTF | TGTGCCAGCAGCGCTGGAGGACGGGTGAACTATGGCTACACCTTC | TRBV5-4 | - | - | TRBJ1-2
CASSFGPDRGRPEAFF | TGCGCCAGCAGCTTTGGGCCCGACAGGGGACGACCTGAAGCTTTCTTT | TRBV5-1 | - | TRBD1 | TRBJ1-1
CASSLVRGGTKDTQYF | TGTGCCAGCAGCTTAGTCCGGGGAGGGACAAAAGATACGCAGTATTTT | TRBV7-2 | - | - | TRBJ2-3
CASSDRGHTGELFF | TGTGCCAGCAGTGACAGGGGGCACACCGGGGAGCTGTTTTTT | TRBV12-3/TRBV12-4 | few | TRBD1 | TRBJ2-2
CASSLAAGARAHEQYF | TGTGCCAGCAGCTTAGCGGCCGGGGCCAGGGCCCACGAGCAGTACTTC | TRBV7-2 | - | - | TRBJ2-7
CASSLAASGATQYF | TGTGCCAGCAGTTTAGCTGCTAGCGGGGCTACGCAGTATTTT | TRBV12-3/TRBV12-4 | - | TRBD2 | TRBJ2-3
CASSHYIAASSETQYF | TGTGCCAGCAGCCATTATATAGCGGCCTCAAGCGAGACCCAGTACTTC | TRBV3-1 | few | - | TRBJ2-5
CASSPDHLDNEQFF | TGTGCCAGCAGCCCAGATCACCTCGACAATGAGCAGTTCTTC | TRBV12-3/TRBV12-4 | few | - | TRBJ2-1